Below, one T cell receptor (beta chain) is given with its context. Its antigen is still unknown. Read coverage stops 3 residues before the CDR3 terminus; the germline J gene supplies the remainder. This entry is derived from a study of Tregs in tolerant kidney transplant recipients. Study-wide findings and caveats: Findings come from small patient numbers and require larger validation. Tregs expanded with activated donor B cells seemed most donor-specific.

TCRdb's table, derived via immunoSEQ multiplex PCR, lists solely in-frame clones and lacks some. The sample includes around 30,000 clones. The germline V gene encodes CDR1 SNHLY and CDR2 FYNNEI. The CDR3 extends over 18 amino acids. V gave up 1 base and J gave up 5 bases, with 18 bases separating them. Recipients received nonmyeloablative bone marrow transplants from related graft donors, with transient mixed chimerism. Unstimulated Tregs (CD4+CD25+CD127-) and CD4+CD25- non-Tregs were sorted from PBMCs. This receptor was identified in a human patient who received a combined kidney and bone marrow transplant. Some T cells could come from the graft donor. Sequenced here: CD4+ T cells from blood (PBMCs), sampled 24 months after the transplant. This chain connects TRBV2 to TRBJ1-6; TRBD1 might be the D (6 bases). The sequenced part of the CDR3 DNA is TGTGCCAGCAGTGAAGTTTGGTTTCGGACAGTTAATAATTCACCC. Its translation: CASSEVWFRTVNNSP. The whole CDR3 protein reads CASSEVWFRTVNNSPLHF.